The TCR beta chain described here comes from a study of T-cell reconstitution after alpha-beta-depleted transplantation in children. Overall study results and limits: High day-60 TCRbeta diversity in some patients came from surviving recipient T cells and thymic progenitors. Reportedly, roughly two months post-transplant, alpha-beta T cells arose from several hundred expanded graft clones. When one year had passed after transplant, most T-cell counts and diversity came from newly produced T cells.

The CDR3 is 14 residues long. CDR1 SGHTA and CDR2 FQGNSA come from the germline V gene. V lost 5 bases and J lost 8, with 16 bases in between. Unique molecular identifiers tagged the TCRbeta library. TCRdb independently ran MiXCR on the PCR reads; one entry per CDR3 protein. This sample has about 830,000 distinct CDR3 sequences, with 15% to 20% found just once. A remark on this clonotype: Its specificity is not known.

The clonotype comes from a male patient between 5 and 17 years old who had a stem cell transplant for acute lymphoblastic leukemia, so the T cells may come from the graft donor. The sequencing used PBMCs, mostly from graft donor cells, collected 360 days after TCRalphabeta/CD19-depleted stem cell transplant. V and J are TRBV7-2 and TRBJ2-1, with a weak D call TRBD1 (6 bases). The CDR3 DNA reads TGTGCCAGCAGCCCTGGACAGCCAGGAGATGAGCAGTTCTTC. Translating gives CASSPGQPGDEQFF.